This T cell receptor beta chain was observed in a study of blood T cell repertoires in COVID-19. Libraries were prepared by immunoSEQ multiplex PCR; TCRdb keeps only in-frame clonotypes and omits some of them. Of about 56,000 clones listed, just under 75% are singletons. This CDR3 region has 14 residues. Germline V lookup: CDR1 SNHLY, CDR2 FYNNEI. V was trimmed by 7 bases and J by 2 bases, leaving 13 bases between them. This rearrangement joins TRBV2 to TRBJ2-3, with a weak D call TRBD2 (6 bases). Sequences were obtained from peripheral blood. This receptor was identified in a woman in her 70s with COVID-19, enrolled during active disease. CDR3 bases: TGTGCCAGCACCCCCGGGGGAACCACAGATACGCAGTATTTT. It yields the protein CASTPGGTTDTQYF.